The next 27 T cell receptor beta chains were all read from a single sample in a study of shared clonotypes between healthy human individuals. TCRdb's copy holds only in-frame clones and misses some; the assay was immunoSEQ multiplex PCR. The sample lists over a million clones; 96% were seen once. The sequenced material came from naive CD4+ T cells sorted from blood. Indicated subset: CD45RA+ positively selected. The receptors were sampled from a young man in good health.

V and J are TRBV5-1 and TRBJ2-5, with a weak D call TRBD1 (6 bases). Germline V gene lookup returns CDR1 SGHRS and CDR2 YFSETQ. CDR3 length: 15 amino acids. V lost 1 base and J 1 base, leaving 11 bases between the germline ends. The CDR3 region is CASSLRQVGQETQYF. As DNA, the CDR3 is TGCGCCAGCAGCTTGCGACAGGTGGGCCAAGAGACCCAGTACTTC.

The chain joins TRBV7-2 to TRBJ2-7, with 8 positions matching TRBD1. The CDR3 runs 16 residues. Unmatched junction bases numbered 12, after V lost 1 base and J lost 7 bases. The germline CDR1 and CDR2 sequences are SGHTA and FQGNSA. This CDR3 is CASSLGTGLARGEQYF. DNA for the CDR3: TGTGCCAGCAGCTTAGGGACAGGGCTAGCGAGAGGGGAGCAGTACTTC.

The rearrangement links TRBV28 to TRBJ2-7; 10 nucleotides match TRBD2. Germline-derived CDR1 and CDR2 are MDHEN and SYDVKM. This CDR3 has 14 amino acids. V gave up 6 bases and J gave up 3 bases; unmatched junction bases: 5. In DNA, the CDR3 is TGTGCCAGCAGACTAGCGGGAAAACACTACGAGCAGTACTTC. This encodes CASRLAGKHYEQYF.

For this clone: Other DNA variants within this sample encode the same CDR3. The chain joins TRBV7-2 to TRBJ2-7; TRBD1 matches 10 bases. CDR3 length equals 14 residues. V trimming: 4 bases; J trimming: 3 bases; junction bases outside the gene matches: 3. The germline CDR1 and CDR2 sequences are SGHTA and FQGNSA. CDR3 sequence (DNA): TGTGCCAGCAGCTCCCGGACAGGGGGCTACGAGCAGTACTTC. Its translation: CASSSRTGGYEQYF.

The chain carries TRBV19 and TRBJ1-5; D is ambiguous. Trimming removed 1 base at V and 3 bases at J, with 10 bases between. CDR1 and CDR2 from the germline V gene are LNHDA and SQIVND (reference sequence). The CDR3 covers 15 residues. In nucleotides, the CDR3 is TGTGCCAGTAGTATAGGGCAGGCATTCAATCAGCCCCAGCATTTT. Translation gives CASSIGQAFNQPQHF.

The chain combines TRBV27 with TRBJ2-5; D unresolved. Germline V lookup: CDR1 MNHEY, CDR2 SMNVEV (reference sequence). This CDR3 is built from 13 residues. Between the trimmed V and J ends, which lost 6 bases and 2 bases, there was a span of 10 bases. In DNA form, the CDR3 reads TGTGCCAGCAGCCAGGTTGGTCAAGAGACCCAGTACTTC. This encodes CASSQVGQETQYF.

The V and J genes are TRBV6-1 and TRBJ1-1; D not resolved. Trimming pared 7 bases from V and 6 bases from J, leaving 9 bases between. The CDR3 sequence is 11 residues long. Germline V CDR1 and CDR2: MNHNS, SASEGT. In nucleotides, the CDR3 is TGTGCCAGCAAAGAAGGGCCTGAAGCTTTCTTT. Amino acid sequence: CASKEGPEAFF.

The gene calls are TRBV7-9 and TRBJ2-2, with a tentative D call TRBD2 (6 bases). This CDR3 is 13 amino acids long. V lost 4 bases and J lost 5, with 8 bases in between. Germline lookup yields CDR1 SEHNR and CDR2 FQNEAQ (reference sequence). In DNA, the CDR3 is TGTGCCAGCAGCTCGGACTATACCGGGGAGCTGTTTTTT. Its protein is CASSSDYTGELFF. Together with reference TRBV7-9 and TRBJ2-2, the CDR3 gives the full variable domain: DTGVSQNPRHKITKRGQNVTFRCDPISEHNRLYWYRQTLGQGPEFLTYFQNEAQLEKSRLLSDRFSAERPKGSFSTLEIQRTEQGDSAMYLCASSSDYTGELFFGEGSRLTVL.

This clone showed up just once. The V gene is TRBV10-3, the J gene TRBJ2-1; 7 positions match TRBD1. The CDR3 loop spans 14 amino acids. CDR1 is ENHRY, CDR2 SYGVKD, per germline. J was trimmed by 6 bases and V by 8 bases; bases with no gene match: 10. The CDR3 nucleotides read TGTGCCATCGGGGAGACAGGGTTCGGCAATGAGCAGTTCTTC. Its translation: CAIGETGFGNEQFF.

This clone appeared a single time. The chain has TRBV28 and TRBJ1-4; no clear D. The CDR3 covers 17 residues. Per the germline V gene, CDR1 is MDHEN and CDR2 is SYDVKM. V lost 5 bases to trimming and J lost 4 bases, with 20 bases between them. CDR3 sequence (DNA): TGTGCCAGCAGTCCCGTTCACGGGATAAGGTTTAATGAAAAACTGTTTTTT. Translation gives CASSPVHGIRFNEKLFF. The full variable domain, rest sourced from reference TRBV28 and TRBJ1-4, is DVKVTQSSRYLVKRTGEKVFLECVQDMDHENMFWYRQDPGLGLRLIYFSYDVKMKEKGDIPEGYSVSREKKERFSLILESASTNQTSMYLCASSPVHGIRFNEKLFFGSGTQLSVL.

This clone appeared once. The V call is TRBV5-6, the J call TRBJ2-1; weak D call: TRBD2 (5 bases). Germline V gives CDR1 SGHDT, CDR2 YYEEEE. The CDR3 consists of 14 residues. The V end lost 4 bases, the J end lost 9 bases, and 17 bases lay between the germline ends. The CDR3 loop is CASSPRPSAGEQFF. CDR3 bases: TGTGCCAGCAGCCCCCGTCCCTCTGCGGGTGAGCAGTTCTTC. The full variable domain, in which reference TRBV5-6 and TRBJ2-1 provide the parts outside the CDR3, is DAGVTQSPTHLIKTRGQQVTLRCSPKSGHDTVSWYQQALGQGPQFIFQYYEEEERQRGNFPDRFSGHQFPNYSSELNVNALLLGDSALYLCASSPRPSAGEQFFGPGTRLTVL.

A remark on this clone: An end of the junction differs from the germline gene, which may be a read error. This sequence joins TRBV5-1 and TRBJ1-2; D is uncertain. Per the germline V gene, CDR1 is SGHRS and CDR2 is YFSETQ. The CDR3 totals 15 residues. CDR3 in DNA: TGCGCCAGCAGCCCGGAGGCGACGGCTAACTATGACTACACCTTC. Translated: CASSPEATANYDYTF.

The chain carries TRBV28 and TRBJ2-2; D is uncertain. V was clipped by 2 bases and J by 1 base, with 8 bases between them. The CDR3 has 15 amino acids. CDR1 and CDR2 from the germline V gene are MDHEN and SYDVKM. CDR3 DNA sequence: TGTGCCAGCAGTTTAATTAGCCGGAACACCGGGGAGCTGTTTTTT. Protein product: CASSLISRNTGELFF. The whole variable domain, filled in from reference TRBV28 and TRBJ2-2, reads DVKVTQSSRYLVKRTGEKVFLECVQDMDHENMFWYRQDPGLGLRLIYFSYDVKMKEKGDIPEGYSVSREKKERFSLILESASTNQTSMYLCASSLISRNTGELFFGEGSRLTVL.

A single count supports this clone. The chain combines TRBV6-1 with TRBJ2-2; no definite D call. V was shortened by 5 bases and J by 6 bases, with 10 bases between the two germline ends. The CDR3 extends over 13 amino acids. Per germline, CDR1 MNHNS and CDR2 SASEGT. CDR3 DNA sequence: TGTGCCAGCAGTAACGGAGAACCCGGGGAGCTGTTTTTT. It yields the protein CASSNGEPGELFF.

The rearrangement joins TRBV6-5 to TRBJ1-2; the D is unclear. The germline CDR1 and CDR2 sequences are MNHEY and SVGAGI. The V and J ends lost 6 bases and 5 bases respectively, with 13 bases between them. This CDR3 region has 13 residues. DNA of the CDR3: TGTGCCAGCAGCAAAAGGTCTGCTTATGGCTACACCTTC. It translates to CASSKRSAYGYTF.

The chain has TRBV9 and TRBJ1-2, with a tentative D call TRBD1 (5 bases). The CDR3 loop spans 14 amino acids. Germline V lookup: CDR1 SGDLS, CDR2 YYNGEE. V lost 3 bases and J lost 4, with 13 bases in between. This CDR3 is CASSAGAGGYGYTF. The CDR3 DNA reads as TGTGCCAGCAGCGCCGGGGCCGGGGGCTATGGCTACACCTTC.

The sample holds one count of this clone. The chain is built from TRBV5-6 and TRBJ2-7; TRBD2 agrees at 11 bases. V lost 2 bases, J lost 4 bases, and 2 bases stayed unmatched. The CDR3 is 14 amino acids. Germline CDR1 is SGHDT and CDR2 is YYEEEE. This CDR3 reads CASSFLAGGYEQYF. The CDR3 DNA reads as TGTGCCAGCAGCTTTTTAGCGGGAGGGTACGAGCAGTACTTC.

The chain joins TRBV7-3 to TRBJ1-1, with D possibly matching TRBD1 (5 bases). Trimming pared 3 bases from V and 0 bases from J, leaving 8 bases between. Germline V gene data show CDR1 as SGHTA and CDR2 as FQGTGA. This CDR3 region has 14 residues. The DNA of the CDR3 is TGTGCCAGCAGCTTGCTAGGGGTGAACACTGAAGCTTTCTTT. Amino acids: CASSLLGVNTEAFF.

The V gene is TRBV2, the J gene TRBJ1-5; the match to TRBD1 covers 8 bases. The length of the CDR3 is 14 residues. V shed 4 bases and J 7 bases; nucleotides not matched to a gene: 6. Germline assignment: CDR1 SNHLY and CDR2 FYNNEI. CDR3 amino acids: CASSALTGGQPQHF. CDR3 bases: TGTGCCAGCAGTGCATTAACAGGGGGGCAGCCCCAGCATTTT.

The chain joins TRBV27 to TRBJ2-7; 13 bases line up with TRBD2. There are 16 residues in the CDR3. CDR1 MNHEY and CDR2 SMNVEV come from the germline V gene (reference sequence). Germline trimming cut 0 bases from V and 2 bases from J; bases unmatched to any gene: 1. The CDR3 DNA sequence: TGTGCCAGCAGTTTATCCGGGACTAGCGGGACCTACGAGCAGTACTTC. Its protein product is CASSLSGTSGTYEQYF.

This clone occurred a few times. The J gene is TRBJ2-2, the V gene TRBV19; the D is unclear. V was clipped by 3 bases and J by 4 bases, with 12 bases between them. Per germline, CDR1 LNHDA and CDR2 SQIVND (reference sequence). The CDR3 length is 15 residues. The DNA for the CDR3 is TGTGCCAGTAGTATTCAGGCGGAATTCACCGGGGAGCTGTTTTTT. Amino acid sequence: CASSIQAEFTGELFF. The full variable domain, in which reference TRBV19 and TRBJ2-2 provide the parts outside the CDR3, is DGGITQSPKYLFRKEGQNVTLSCEQNLNHDAMYWYRQDPGQGLRLIYYSQIVNDFQKGDIAEGYSVSREKKESFPLTVTSAQKNPTAFYLCASSIQAEFTGELFFGEGSRLTVL.

The genes are TRBV7-3 and TRBJ2-1; D is undetermined. The CDR3 totals 12 residues. The germline V gene has CDR1 SGHTA and CDR2 FQGTGA. The ends were cut back, 6 bases at V and 9 bases at J, with 12 bases in the middle. CDR3 nucleotide sequence: TGTGCCAGCAGTCAGCCTTCTGGTGAGCAGTTCTTC. It encodes CASSQPSGEQFF. Based on the CDR3 plus reference TRBV7-3 and TRBJ2-1, the full variable domain is GAGVSQTPSNKVTEKGKYVELRCDPISGHTALYWYRQSLGQGPEFLIYFQGTGAADDSGLPNDRFFAVRPEGSVSTLKIQRTERGDSAVYLCASSQPSGEQFFGPGTRLTVL.

The rearrangement uses TRBV21-1 and TRBJ1-1. TRBV21-1 is tagged as a pseudogene. The CDR3 contains 16 residues. The CDR3 DNA reads TGTGCCAGCAGCAAAGTACCCGAGGGGCCCGTCACTGAAGCTTTCTTT. This codes for CASSKVPEGPVTEAFF.

This clone was observed once. The genes are TRBV7-8 and TRBJ2-5; 7 bases align to TRBD1. V dropped 1 base and J dropped 5; count of bases not matched to a gene: 10. The germline V gene encodes CDR1 SGHVS and CDR2 FQNEAQ. This CDR3 is 16 amino acids long. The CDR3 region is CASSLDQGTVRETQYF. The CDR3 region has the DNA TGTGCCAGCAGCTTAGACCAGGGGACAGTCAGGGAGACCCAGTACTTC.

The chain recombines TRBV19 with TRBJ2-7; the match to TRBD2 covers 10 bases. CDR3 size: 14 residues. Germline-derived CDR1 and CDR2 are LNHDA and SQIVND (reference sequence). Trimming cost V 4 bases and J 6 bases; bases outside gene matches: 6. The DNA for the CDR3 is TGTGCCAGTAGTAAACTAGCGGGATCTCTCGAGCAGTACTTC. This translates into CASSKLAGSLEQYF.

The chain recombines TRBV6-1 with TRBJ2-1, with no clear D. The ends were cut back, 7 bases at V and 6 bases at J, with 10 bases in the middle. The CDR3 loop spans 12 amino acids. Germline-derived CDR1 and CDR2 are MNHNS and SASEGT. Written as DNA, the CDR3 is TGTGCCAGCATGGACGCTGTCAATGAGCAGTTCTTC. It specifies CASMDAVNEQFF.

The V call is TRBV4-2, the J call TRBJ2-1, with TRBD2 matching over 11 bases. CDR3 length: 18 amino acids. Trimming took 0 bases from V and 0 from J; bases not matched to a gene: 4. From germline, CDR1 is LGHNA and CDR2 YNFKEQ. The CDR3 DNA reads TGTGCCAGCAGCCAAGACGGACTAGCGGGTAACTCCTACAATGAGCAGTTCTTC. This codes for CASSQDGLAGNSYNEQFF.